This T cell receptor (beta chain) appears in the sequencing data of a study of cytomegalovirus exposure and HLA in healthy donors. Broader study findings: TCR sequences were mostly rare, though some public TCRs occurred in many donors. Reported findings show TCR beta sequences accurately forecast HLA-A and HLA-B alleles in most subjects. The classifier reportedly diagnosed cytomegalovirus status with high specificity and sensitivity.

Comments on this clone: The antigen remains unidentified.

There are 15 residues in the CDR3. Trimming stripped 0 bases from V and 2 bases from J, with 10 bases between. Per the germline V gene, CDR1 is SNHLY and CDR2 is FYNNEI. The PCR made use of 60 Vbeta and 13 Jbeta primers. TCRdb keeps only in-frame clones here, not all; method: immunoSEQ multiplex PCR. The sample has about 190,000 clones, approximately 82% seen once. The chain couples TRBV2 to TRBJ2-5; D may be TRBD2 (5 bases). This sequence originates from a woman between 18 and 30 years old in good health and CMV-seronegative. The source material was PBMCs. The CDR3 reads CASSEAQRRQETQYF. The DNA of the CDR3 is TGTGCCAGCAGTGAAGCTCAGAGGAGGCAAGAGACCCAGTACTTC.